The source of this TCR beta chain is a study of beta chain features in type 1 diabetes. This clone was seen a handful of times. Only one heparinised blood draw was taken per donor, and its volume averaged approximately 120 mL. The V and J ends lost 2 bases and 4 bases respectively, with 14 bases between them. The V gene's germline CDR1 is MNHEY and CDR2 SMNVEV (reference sequence). The CDR3 runs 16 residues. Sequencing targeted expressed TCRB transcripts, as all isolated RNA had been reverse transcribed. The average read count of naive, central memory and regulatory T cell samples was about 3.57 million. Libraries were prepared by immunoSEQ multiplex PCR; TCRdb keeps only in-frame clonotypes and omits some of them. The data hold nearly 350,000 clones, with 6.5% to 10% observed a single time.

Sequencing was carried out using central memory CD4+ T cells from blood. V and J are TRBV27 and TRBJ2-2; a possible D gene is TRBD2 (6 bases). This clonotype originated in a woman under 30 in good health. The CDR3 nucleotides are TGTGCCAGCAGTTTAATGGGCGGGAAGGTCACCGGGGAGCTGTTTTTT. This encodes CASSLMGGKVTGELFF.